This T cell receptor beta chain was identified during a study of low-dose radiotherapy and immunotherapy resistance in tumors. Overall study context: A dose of 0.5 Gy per fraction was delivered to Cohort 1 every 2 weeks, for a total of 6.5 Gy. Those assigned to Cohort 2 were treated with 1 Gy per fraction every two weeks (13 Gy in total over 26 weeks).

TRAV- and TRBV-specific primers, spanning alpha and beta chains, primed first-strand cDNA. A 20-cycle PCR with a constant-region primer and V-primer adapter amplified TCRs. Researchers amplified the isolated mRNA using in vitro transcription. Using its own MiXCR run on the reads, TCRdb lists one record per CDR3 protein. The table lists 60,000 to 75,000 distinct CDR3 sequences, about 26% of them singletons. Time point reported: before trial treatment. Donors received a regimen that comprised nivolumab, ipilimumab, aspirin, low-dose cyclophosphamide and low-dose radiotherapy. Germline V gene data show CDR1 as SGHDN and CDR2 as FVKESK. Trimming removed 3 bases at V and 1 base at J, with 6 bases between. This CDR3 has 13 amino acids. This clonotype was counted ten times or more.

The rearrangement links TRBV14 to TRBJ1-1, with D hard to call. The source was PBMCs, collected before treatment. This TCR was recovered from a male donor with rectosigmoid adenocarcinoma. The chain's CDR3 is CASSHLGNTEAFF. CDR3 coding DNA: TGTGCCAGCAGCCATCTAGGGAACACTGAAGCTTTCTTT.